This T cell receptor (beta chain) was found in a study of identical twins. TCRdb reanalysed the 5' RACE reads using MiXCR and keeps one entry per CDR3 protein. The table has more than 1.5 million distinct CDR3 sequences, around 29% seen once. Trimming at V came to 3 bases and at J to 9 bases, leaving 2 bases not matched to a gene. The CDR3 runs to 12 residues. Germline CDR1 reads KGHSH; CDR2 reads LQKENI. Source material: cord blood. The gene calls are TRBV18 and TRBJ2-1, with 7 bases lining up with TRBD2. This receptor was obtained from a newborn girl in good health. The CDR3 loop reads CASSPWGGEQFF. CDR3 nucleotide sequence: TGTGCCAGCTCACCGTGGGGGGGTGAGCAGTTCTTC.